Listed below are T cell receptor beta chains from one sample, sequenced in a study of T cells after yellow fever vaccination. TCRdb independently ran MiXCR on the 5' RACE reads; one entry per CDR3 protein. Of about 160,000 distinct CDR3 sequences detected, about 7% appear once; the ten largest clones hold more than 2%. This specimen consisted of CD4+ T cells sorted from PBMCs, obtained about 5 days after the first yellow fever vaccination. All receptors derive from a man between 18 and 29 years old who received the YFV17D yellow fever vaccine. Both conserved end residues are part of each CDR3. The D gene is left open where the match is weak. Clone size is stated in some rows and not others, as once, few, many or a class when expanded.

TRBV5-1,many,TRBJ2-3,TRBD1,TGCGCCAGCAGAAGGGACAGGCCTTCTTATACGCAGTATTTT,CASRRDRPSYTQYF
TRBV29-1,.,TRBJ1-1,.,TGTACAGGTCTGAGGAACACTGAAGCTTTCTTT,CTGLRNTEAFF
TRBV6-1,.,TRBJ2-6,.,TGTGCCAGCACCGGGGACACGGGATCCAGGGCGGTAGGGGCCAACGTCCTGACTTTC,CASTGDTGSRAVGANVLTF
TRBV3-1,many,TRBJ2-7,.,TGTGCCAGCAGCCAAGATGTTACGTCCTACGAGCAGTACTTC,CASSQDVTSYEQYF
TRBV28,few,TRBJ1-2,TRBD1,TGTGCCAGCCTACAGGGGCCCCGCCCATGGGGCTACACCTTC,CASLQGPRPWGYTF
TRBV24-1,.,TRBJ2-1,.,TGTGCCACCAGTGATCAACAACGTGGGAGCTCCTACAATGAGCAGTTCTTC,CATSDQQRGSSYNEQFF
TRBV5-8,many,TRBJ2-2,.,TGTGCCAGTTCCCGGAGAGGACAGACGAACACCGGGGAGCTGTTTTTT,CASSRRGQTNTGELFF
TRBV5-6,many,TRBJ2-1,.,TGTGCCAGCAGCTTGGGGTTGGGGTCGACTTACAATGAGCAGTTCTTC,CASSLGLGSTYNEQFF
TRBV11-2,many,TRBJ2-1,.,TGTGCCAGCAGCCTCCTGCTGGGCCCCTACAATGAGCAGTTCTTC,CASSLLLGPYNEQFF
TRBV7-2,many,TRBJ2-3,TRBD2,TGTGCCAGCAGCCGAGGGCCTAGCGGGACGGGAGATACGCAGTATTTT,CASSRGPSGTGDTQYF
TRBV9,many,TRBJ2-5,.,TGTGCCAGCAGCGTAGATTCGCACCGCCGGGAGACCCAGTACTTC,CASSVDSHRRETQYF
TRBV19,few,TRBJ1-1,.,TGTGCCAGTGGGAGAGCGGACGGGGGCACTGAAGCTTTCTTT,CASGRADGGTEAFF
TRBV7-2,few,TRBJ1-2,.,TGTGCCAGCAGCTTAGACCCCATCTATGGCTACACCTTC,CASSLDPIYGYTF
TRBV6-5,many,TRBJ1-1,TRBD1,TGTGCCAGCAGCCCTAGGACAGGGGCCGGATCGGGTGAAGCTTTCTTT,CASSPRTGAGSGEAFF
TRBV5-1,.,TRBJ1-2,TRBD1,TGCGCCACGGCGACCGGGGGACAGGGCTCTATTTACACCTTC,CATATGGQGSIYTF